Listed below are T cell receptor beta chains from one sample, sequenced in a study of blood T cells in healthy people across ages. Via MiXCR, TCRdb re-called the 5' RACE reads, giving one row per CDR3 protein. The data show a few hundred thousand distinct CDR3 sequences, roughly a quarter seen once. Separately, the same data were catalogued under a study of T cells of mothers and their children.

Sequencing was done on a sample of blood. These receptors came from a boy aged 2-15 years in good health. Both conserved end residues are part of each CDR3. A D gene is named only where the DNA matches it firmly. Part of the rows lack a size; the others show once, few, many or a class for expanded clones.

V gene	clone size	D gene	J gene	CDR3 DNA	CDR3 protein
TRBV27	few	-	TRBJ1-1	TGTGCCAGCCGCCCGGCGGTCCGGGGGGGAATTGAAGCTTTCTTT	CASRPAVRGGIEAFF
TRBV7-2	few	TRBD1	TRBJ2-7	TGTGCCAGCAGCTGGACCGGGACAGGTTCCTACGAGCAGTACTTC	CASSWTGTGSYEQYF
TRBV7-2	many	-	TRBJ2-5	TGTGCCAGCAGCCCCGGTCCCCGGGGGACCCAGTACTTC	CASSPGPRGTQYF
TRBV12-3/TRBV12-4	-	TRBD2	TRBJ2-3	TGTGCCAGCAGTTTATTCGCTAGCGGGAGACGCACAGATACGCAGTATTTT	CASSLFASGRRTDTQYF
TRBV7-2	few	-	TRBJ2-2	TGTGCCAGCAGCTTACGCCGCCGGACTACGAACACCGGGGAGCTGTTTTTT	CASSLRRRTTNTGELFF
TRBV29-1	-	TRBD1	TRBJ1-1	TGCAGCGCAGCAGAGGGGGCCGGAGCTTTCTTT	CSAAEGAGAFF
TRBV29-1	few	-	TRBJ1-2	TGCAGCGTTGCCCCCCGGACAGACAACTATGGCTACACCTTC	CSVAPRTDNYGYTF
TRBV6-5	-	-	TRBJ1-5	TGTGCCAGCAGTTACTCGGGCGTGGGAGATCAGCCCCAGCATTTT	CASSYSGVGDQPQHF
TRBV9	-	TRBD2	TRBJ2-4	TGTGCCAGCAGCGTAGGGGAGGGCTTAGCCAAAAACATTCAGTACTTC	CASSVGEGLAKNIQYF
TRBV24-1	once	-	TRBJ2-3	TGTGCCACCAGTGATTCATCCCTTGAGCTCACAGATACGCAGTATTTT	CATSDSSLELTDTQYF
TRBV20-1	-	TRBD1	TRBJ2-7	TGCAGTGCTTCCCGGGACAGCACAAGCTCCTACGAGCAGTACTTC	CSASRDSTSSYEQYF
TRBV6-2/TRBV6-3	-	TRBD1	TRBJ1-1	TGTGCCAGCAGTTCGGGACAGGGGATGAACACTGAAGCTTTCTTT	CASSSGQGMNTEAFF
TRBV25-1	-	TRBD2	TRBJ2-1	TGTGCCAGCAGTGAATCAGCGGGGGGACCCCTCTATGAGCAGTTCTTC	CASSESAGGPLYEQFF
TRBV5-8	few	-	TRBJ1-5	TGTGCCAGCAGCCGATCGGGACATAACAATCAGCCCCAGCATTTT	CASSRSGHNNQPQHF
TRBV5-1	few	-	TRBJ1-4	TGCGCCAGCAGCTGGTCGGGTAATGAAAAACTGTTTTTT	CASSWSGNEKLFF
TRBV20-1	few	-	TRBJ1-2	TGCAGTGCTAGAGCAGAGGGAGCCAGGGCCTGGGGCTACACCTTC	CSARAEGARAWGYTF
TRBV27	few	TRBD2	TRBJ2-7	TGTGCCAGCAGGTATAGCGGGAGAGGGACCTACGAGCAGTACTTC	CASRYSGRGTYEQYF
TRBV20-1	-	-	TRBJ2-2	TGCAGTGCTCCAAAAGTCGGCGGGGGCTTCAGGACCGGGGAGCTGTTTTTT	CSAPKVGGGFRTGELFF
TRBV5-1	few	-	TRBJ2-5	TGCGCCAGCAGCCAAGGACAGATCGGGGAGACCCAGTACTTC	CASSQGQIGETQYF
TRBV7-8	few	-	TRBJ2-2	TGTGCCAGCAGCTTAACTGGACACTACACCGGGGAGCTGTTTTTT	CASSLTGHYTGELFF
TRBV12-3/TRBV12-4	few	TRBD2	TRBJ2-1	TGTGCCAGCAGTCTACTAGCGGGGGGGGTAGGGAATGAGCAGTTCTTC	CASSLLAGGVGNEQFF
TRBV7-9	-	TRBD1	TRBJ1-2	TGTGCCAGCAGCTTAGCCGGGACAGGTTTTGTCGGCTACACCTTC	CASSLAGTGFVGYTF
TRBV29-1	once	-	TRBJ2-5	TGCAGCGTTGGTCAGGGGAGACTAGTCTTAGGAGAGACCCAGTACTTC	CSVGQGRLVLGETQYF
TRBV20-1	few	-	TRBJ1-4	TGCAGTGCGGCACACCCCAGTGAAAAACTGTTTTTT	CSAAHPSEKLFF
TRBV11-1	few	-	TRBJ2-4	TGTGCCAGCAGCCGGAACTTGGGAGCCAAAAACATTCAGTACTTC	CASSRNLGAKNIQYF
TRBV20-1	-	-	TRBJ2-5	TGCAGTGCTAGAGATTGGGACTCAAGTGAGACCCAGTACTTC	CSARDWDSSETQYF
TRBV12-5	few	-	TRBJ2-4	TGTGCTAGTGGTTTGGGGGGGGACATTCAGTACTTC	CASGLGGDIQYF